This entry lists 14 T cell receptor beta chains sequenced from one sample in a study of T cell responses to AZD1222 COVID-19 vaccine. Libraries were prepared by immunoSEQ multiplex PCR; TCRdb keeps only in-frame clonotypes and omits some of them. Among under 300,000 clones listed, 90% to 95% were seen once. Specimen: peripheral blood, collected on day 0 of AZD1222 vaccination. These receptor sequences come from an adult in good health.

CDR3 DNA: TGTGCCAGCAGCTACGGACTAGCGGGGGAGCAGTACTTC. It encodes CASSYGLAGEQYF. The J gene is TRBJ2-7, the V gene TRBV11-2; TRBD2 aligns across 12 bases. CDR1 and CDR2 from the germline V gene are SGHAT and FQNNGV. CDR3 length: 13 amino acids. V shed 4 bases, J shed 7 bases, and the junction held 2 bases outside the gene matches. Drawing the rest from reference TRBV11-2 and TRBJ2-7, the complete variable domain is EAGVAQSPRYKIIEKRQSVAFWCNPISGHATLYWYQQILGQGPKLLIQFQNNGVVDDSQLPKDRFSAERLKGVDSTLKIQPAKLEDSAVYLCASSYGLAGEQYFGPGTRLTVT.

Written as DNA, the CDR3 is TGTGCCATCAGTGTGACTAGCGGGAATACGCAGTATTTT. As protein: CAISVTSGNTQYF. The chain links TRBV10-3 to TRBJ2-3, with TRBD2 matching over 11 bases. The CDR3 has 13 residues. CDR1 and CDR2 (germline): ENHRY, SYGVKD. The V and J ends lost 4 bases and 7 bases, in that order; junction bases with no gene match: 1.

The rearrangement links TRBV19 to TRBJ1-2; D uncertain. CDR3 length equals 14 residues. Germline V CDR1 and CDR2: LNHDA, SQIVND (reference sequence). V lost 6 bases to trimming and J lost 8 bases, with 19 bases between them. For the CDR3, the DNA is TGTGCCAGTAGCAGAGACACCCTTCCGATGGGCTACACCTTC. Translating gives CASSRDTLPMGYTF.

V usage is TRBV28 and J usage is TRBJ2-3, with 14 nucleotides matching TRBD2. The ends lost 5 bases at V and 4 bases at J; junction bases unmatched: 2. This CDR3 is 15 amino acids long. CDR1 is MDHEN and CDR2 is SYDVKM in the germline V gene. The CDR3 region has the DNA TGTGCCAGCAGTCTGACTAGCGGGAGGGCAGATACGCAGTATTTT. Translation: CASSLTSGRADTQYF.

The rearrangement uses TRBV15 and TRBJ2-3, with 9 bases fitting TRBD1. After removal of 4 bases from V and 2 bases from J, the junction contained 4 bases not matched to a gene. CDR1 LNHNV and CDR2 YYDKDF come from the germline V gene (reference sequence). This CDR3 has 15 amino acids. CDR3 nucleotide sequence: TGTGCCACCAGCATCAGGACAGGGGCCACAGATACGCAGTATTTT. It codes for CATSIRTGATDTQYF.

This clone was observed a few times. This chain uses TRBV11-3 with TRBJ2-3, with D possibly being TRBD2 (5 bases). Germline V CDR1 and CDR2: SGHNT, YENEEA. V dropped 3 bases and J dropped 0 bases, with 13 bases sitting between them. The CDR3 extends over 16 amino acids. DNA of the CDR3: TGTGCCAGCAGCTTTGAGGGAACCTCTAGCACAGATACGCAGTATTTT. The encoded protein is CASSFEGTSSTDTQYF.

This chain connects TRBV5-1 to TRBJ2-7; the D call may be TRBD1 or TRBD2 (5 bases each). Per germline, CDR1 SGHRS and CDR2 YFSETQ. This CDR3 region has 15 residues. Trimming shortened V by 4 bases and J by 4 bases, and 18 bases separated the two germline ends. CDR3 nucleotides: TGCGCCAGCAGCACCACCGGGACGAGGAATTACGAGCAGTACTTC. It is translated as CASSTTGTRNYEQYF.

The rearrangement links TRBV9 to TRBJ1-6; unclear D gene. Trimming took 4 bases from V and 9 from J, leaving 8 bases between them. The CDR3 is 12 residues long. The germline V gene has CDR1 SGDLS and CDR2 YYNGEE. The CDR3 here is CASSSVGSPLHF. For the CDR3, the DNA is TGTGCCAGCAGCAGCGTTGGTTCACCCCTCCACTTT. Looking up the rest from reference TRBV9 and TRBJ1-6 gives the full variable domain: DSGVTQTPKHLITATGQRVTLRCSPRSGDLSVYWYQQSLDQGLQFLIQYYNGEERAKGNILERFSAQQFPDLHSELNLSSLELGDSALYFCASSSVGSPLHFGNGTRLTVT.

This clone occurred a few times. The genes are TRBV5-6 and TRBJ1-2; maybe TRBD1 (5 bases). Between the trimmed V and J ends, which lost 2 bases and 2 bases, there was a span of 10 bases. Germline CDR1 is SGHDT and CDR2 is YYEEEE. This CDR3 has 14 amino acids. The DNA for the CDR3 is TGTGCCAGCAGCTTCCAGGGACCCAACTATGGCTACACCTTC. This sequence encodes CASSFQGPNYGYTF. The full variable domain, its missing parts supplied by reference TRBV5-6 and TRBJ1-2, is DAGVTQSPTHLIKTRGQQVTLRCSPKSGHDTVSWYQQALGQGPQFIFQYYEEEERQRGNFPDRFSGHQFPNYSSELNVNALLLGDSALYLCASSFQGPNYGYTFGSGTRLTVV.

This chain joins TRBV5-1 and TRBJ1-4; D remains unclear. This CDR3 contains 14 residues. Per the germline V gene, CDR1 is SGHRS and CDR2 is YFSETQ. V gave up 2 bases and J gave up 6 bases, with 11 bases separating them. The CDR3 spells CASSFGPGDEKLFF. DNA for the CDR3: TGCGCCAGCAGCTTTGGACCTGGGGATGAAAAACTGTTTTTT. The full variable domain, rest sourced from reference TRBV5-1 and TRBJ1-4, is KAGVTQTPRYLIKTRGQQVTLSCSPISGHRSVSWYQQTPGQGLQFLFEYFSETQRNKGNFPGRFSGRQFSNSRSEMNVSTLELGDSALYLCASSFGPGDEKLFFGSGTQLSVL.

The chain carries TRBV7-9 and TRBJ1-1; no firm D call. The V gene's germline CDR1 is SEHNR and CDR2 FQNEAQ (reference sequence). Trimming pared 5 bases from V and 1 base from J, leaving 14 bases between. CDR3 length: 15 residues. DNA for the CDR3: TGTGCCAGCAGCCCAGGACGGTGGAGGAACACTGAAGCTTTCTTT. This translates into CASSPGRWRNTEAFF.

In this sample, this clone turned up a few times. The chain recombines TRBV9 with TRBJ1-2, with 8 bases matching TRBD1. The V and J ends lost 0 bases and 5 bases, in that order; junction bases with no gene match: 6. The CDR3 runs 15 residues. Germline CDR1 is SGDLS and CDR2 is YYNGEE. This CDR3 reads CASSVDGTGRYGYTF. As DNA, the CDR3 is TGTGCCAGCAGCGTAGATGGGACAGGACGATATGGCTACACCTTC.

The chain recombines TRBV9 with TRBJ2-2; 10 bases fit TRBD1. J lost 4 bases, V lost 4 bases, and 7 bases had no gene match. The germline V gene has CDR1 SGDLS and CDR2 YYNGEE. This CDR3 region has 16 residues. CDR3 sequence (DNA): TGTGCCAGCAGCAAATGGGGACAGGGGACCACCGGGGAGCTGTTTTTT. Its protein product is CASSKWGQGTTGELFF.

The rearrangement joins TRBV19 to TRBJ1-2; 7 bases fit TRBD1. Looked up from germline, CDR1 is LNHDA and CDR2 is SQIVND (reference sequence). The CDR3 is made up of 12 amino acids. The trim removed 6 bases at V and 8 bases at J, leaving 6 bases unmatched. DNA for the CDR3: TGTGCCAGTAGCCTGCGACAGGGCGGCTACACCTTC. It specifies CASSLRQGGYTF.